A selection of T cell receptor beta chains follows, all from one sample in a study of shared clonotypes between healthy human individuals. This table comes from immunoSEQ multiplex PCR, and its TCRdb copy is limited to in-frame clones, with some not included. The sample shows approximately 620,000 clones, more than 95% of them seen only once. The sequencing input was naive CD4+ T cells sorted from blood. The origin of the receptors is a woman aged 25-40 years in good health. Both conserved end residues are part of each CDR3. The D gene is left open where the match is weak. Size is stated for part of the rows, as once, few or many counts, or as a class when the clone is expanded.

cdr3_aa cdr3_nt clone_size d_call j_call v_call
CASSGTGYTEAFF TGTGCCAGTAGTGGGACAGGGTACACTGAAGCTTTCTTT few TRBD1 TRBJ1-1 TRBV19
CASSPRLGQITDTQYF TGTGCCAGCAGCCCCCGGTTGGGTCAGATCACAGATACGCAGTATTTT . . TRBJ2-3 TRBV5-4
CASSISGPSETQYF TGTGCCAGCAGTATAAGTGGGCCCTCGGAGACCCAGTACTTC . . TRBJ2-5 TRBV6-1
CASSHYGRSLNTEAFF TGCGCCAGCAGCCATTATGGAAGGAGTTTGAACACTGAAGCTTTCTTT . . TRBJ1-1 TRBV4-1
CASTRGRGYTF TGTGCCAGCACGCGAGGGCGGGGCTACACCTTC . . TRBJ1-2 TRBV28
CASSYGRKETQYF TGTGCCAGCAGCTACGGACGGAAAGAGACCCAGTACTTC . . TRBJ2-5 TRBV7-2
CASTLAGRNEQFF TGTGCCAGCACCCTAGCGGGGCGCAATGAGCAGTTCTTC once TRBD2 TRBJ2-1 TRBV28
CASSQLAVLAYEQYF TGCGCCAGCAGCCAATTAGCGGTACTAGCCTACGAGCAGTACTTC . . TRBJ2-7 TRBV4-1
CASSLVRGVAGDSEQFF TGTGCCAGCAGCTTAGTAAGGGGGGTAGCGGGAGATTCTGAGCAGTTCTTC . TRBD2 TRBJ2-1 TRBV7-8
CASYPSSGSSYNEQFF TGTGCCAGCTATCCTTCTAGCGGGAGCTCCTACAATGAGCAGTTCTTC . TRBD2 TRBJ2-1 TRBV28
CASSLFGDTGELFF TGTGCCAGCAGCTTATTTGGGGACACCGGGGAGCTGTTTTTT . . TRBJ2-2 TRBV7-3
CASSLGWTNEKLFF TGCGCCAGCAGCTTGGGCTGGACTAATGAAAAACTGTTTTTT . . TRBJ1-4 TRBV5-1
CASSQGDMTQSAGYTF TGCGCCAGCAGCCAGGGCGATATGACTCAATCAGCCGGCTACACCTTC . . TRBJ1-2 TRBV4-1
CASRPREQFF TGTGCCAGCAGGCCGCGTGAGCAGTTCTTC . . TRBJ2-1 TRBV5-8
CASSLEGYRGETQYF TGTGCCAGCAGCTTAGAGGGCTACAGGGGAGAGACCCAGTACTTC . TRBD1 TRBJ2-5 TRBV5-5
CARKCLGGGNEQFF TGTGCCCGTAAATGCCTCGGGGGGGGCAATGAGCAGTTCTTC . TRBD2 TRBJ2-1 TRBV28
CASSFSGNQPQHF TGTGCCAGCAGTTTCAGTGGCAATCAGCCCCAGCATTTT . . TRBJ1-5 TRBV28
CASRYVDAFPYEQYF TGTGCCAGCAGATACGTGGACGCGTTTCCCTACGAGCAGTACTTC . . TRBJ2-7 TRBV6-5
CASSRADPSTDTQYF TGTGCCAGTAGTCGGGCAGATCCTAGCACAGATACGCAGTATTTT . . TRBJ2-3 TRBV19
CATSRNPGISGNTIYF TGTGCCACCAGCAGAAACCCGGGGATCTCTGGAAACACCATATATTTT . . TRBJ1-3 TRBV15
CASRRDRGNEQFF TGTGCCAGCAGAAGGGACAGGGGTAATGAGCAGTTCTTC . TRBD1 TRBJ2-1 TRBV6-5
CSVEGLVSEAFF TGCAGCGTAGAGGGGTTAGTCTCTGAAGCTTTCTTT . . TRBJ1-1 TRBV29-1
CASSAPLRGPMNTEAFF TGTGCCAGCAGCGCCCCCCTCAGGGGCCCCATGAACACTGAAGCTTTCTTT . . TRBJ1-1 TRBV28
CASSGGAIRETQYF TGTGCCAGCAGCGGCGGGGCCATCCGAGAGACCCAGTACTTC . . TRBJ2-5 TRBV7-2
CASSYSRGRDIQYF TGTGCCAGCAGTTACTCTCGCGGGAGGGACATTCAGTACTTC . TRBD2 TRBJ2-4 TRBV6-5
CSVEDPGEATHGETQYF TGCAGCGTTGAAGATCCTGGCGAGGCAACGCATGGAGAGACCCAGTACTTC . . TRBJ2-5 TRBV29-1
CSGQSGWPQHF TGCAGCGGACAGTCAGGGTGGCCCCAGCATTTT . . TRBJ1-5 TRBV20-1
CASILGLAGPEEQYF TGTGCCAGCATTCTAGGACTAGCGGGTCCGGAGGAGCAGTACTTC . TRBD2 TRBJ2-7 TRBV2
CASSYHTGRGEQYF TGTGCCAGCAGTTACCATACCGGGCGCGGCGAGCAGTACTTC . . TRBJ2-7 TRBV6-5
CAWSRGTTTEAFF TGTGCCTGGAGCCGAGGGACCACCACTGAAGCTTTCTTT few . TRBJ1-1 TRBV30
CASSVLASLNTGELFF TGTGCCAGCAGCGTACTAGCGTCTCTAAACACCGGGGAGCTGTTTTTT . . TRBJ2-2 TRBV9
CASSAYAGGTYEQYF TGTGCCAGCAGTGCATATGCGGGAGGGACCTACGAGCAGTACTTC . TRBD2 TRBJ2-7 TRBV6-5
CAISESAWTGELFF TGTGCCATCAGTGAGTCGGCCTGGACCGGGGAGCTGTTTTTT once . TRBJ2-2 TRBV10-3
CAGSPQSGSQETQYF TGTGCCGGTAGTCCTCAATCGGGATCTCAAGAGACCCAGTACTTC . . TRBJ2-5 TRBV19
CASSPGLAGANEQFF TGTGCCAGCAGCCCCGGGCTAGCGGGAGCAAATGAGCAGTTCTTC . TRBD2 TRBJ2-1 TRBV5-6
CASSPPSLGLDTEAFF TGTGCCAGCTCACCACCATCCTTGGGGCTGGACACTGAAGCTTTCTTT . . TRBJ1-1 TRBV18
CASSIGRVGQPQHF TGTGCCAGTAGTATCGGACGGGTCGGTCAGCCCCAGCATTTT . . TRBJ1-5 TRBV19
CASSIRARNYGYTF TGTGCCAGTAGTATCCGGGCCCGAAACTATGGCTACACCTTC . . TRBJ1-2 TRBV19
CASSDYSAQYF TGTGCCAGCAGTGATTATTCGGCGCAGTATTTT . . TRBJ2-3 TRBV6-5
CATQGVANTGELFF TGCGCCACGCAGGGGGTAGCGAACACCGGGGAGCTGTTTTTT . TRBD1 TRBJ2-2 TRBV10-1
CASSQSPGETQYF TGTGCCAGCAGCCAGTCTCCTGGGGAGACCCAGTACTTC . . TRBJ2-5 TRBV14
CASSIDLKGLAGSTDTQYF TGTGCCAGTAGTATAGATCTAAAGGGACTAGCGGGGAGCACAGATACGCAGTATTTT . TRBD2 TRBJ2-3 TRBV19
CASSWMETGEYEQYF TGTGCCAGCAGCTGGATGGAAACAGGGGAATACGAGCAGTACTTC . TRBD1 TRBJ2-7 TRBV5-4
CASRTGIGGSTDTQYF TGTGCCAGCAGGACTGGGATTGGAGGGAGTACAGATACGCAGTATTTT . . TRBJ2-3 TRBV28
CASSQPIRRQGNGYTF TGCGCCAGCAGCCAACCGATTAGAAGACAGGGCAATGGCTACACCTTC . TRBD1 TRBJ1-2 TRBV4-1